What follows are 7 T cell receptor delta chains derived from one specimen sequenced in a study of gamma-delta T cells after stem cell transplantation. TCRdb re-called the RT-PCR reads through CATT. The table includes about 1,900 delta-chain clones, 35% to 50% detected once. Sequencing used gamma-delta T cells. The source is a human donor. It is not recorded whose cells these are; they may come from a transplant donor.

This sequence joins TRDV1 and TRDJ1, with D perhaps matching TRDD2 (5 bases). This CDR3 contains 20 residues. V dropped 8 bases and J dropped 3 bases, with 34 bases sitting between them. Germline values: CDR1 TSWWSYY, CDR2 QGS. The CDR3 DNA reads as TGTGCTCTTACATTAGCCCCTGTCGAGACCTGGTGCCCCTACCCCGATAAACTCATCTTT. Protein sequence: CALTLAPVETWCPYPDKLIF.

The chain links TRDV1 to TRDJ1; 10 nucleotides match TRDD3. CDR1 is TSWWSYY and CDR2 is QGS in the germline V gene. CDR3 size: 21 residues. V dropped 2 bases and J dropped 4; count of bases not matched to a gene: 22. The CDR3 spells CALGESWVRDWGIPKDDKLIF. CDR3 DNA sequence: TGTGCTCTTGGGGAATCCTGGGTGCGGGACTGGGGGATCCCCAAGGACGATAAACTCATCTTT.

A few counts support this clone. This sequence is one base from a far larger clone and is likely a read error. J is TRDJ1 and V is TRDV1; D is ambiguous. V was clipped by 3 bases and J by 0 bases, with 32 bases between them. This CDR3 is built from 22 residues. Germline values: CDR1 TSWWSYY, CDR2 QGS. CDR3 DNA: TGTGCTCTTGGGGACTTACGGCTGGTTTGGTTTGACACTCCCGGCTACACCGATAAACTCATCTTT. This translates into CALGDLRLVWFDTPGYTDKLIF.

Notes on this clone: Relative to the germline gene, one junction end is altered; a read error may explain this. The chain links TRDV1 to TRDJ1; 8 bases are shared with TRDD3. This CDR3 has 19 residues. CDR1 and CDR2 (germline): TSWWSYY, QGS. CDR3 sequence reads: CARGGGDLPPVLGADKLIF. Here the CDR3 DNA reads TGTGCTCGTGGGGGCGGGGACCTACCCCCAGTACTGGGGGCCGATAAACTCATCTTT.

The V gene is TRDV2, the J gene TRDJ1; D is uncertain. V shed 4 bases and J shed 0 bases, with 14 bases lying between them. This CDR3 is 15 amino acids long. Germline CDR1 is GEAIGNYY and CDR2 is EKD. CDR3 region: CACDGLQRYTDKLIF. The CDR3 DNA reads TGTGCCTGTGATGGGTTGCAAAGGTACACCGATAAACTCATCTTT.

This clone is termed large (0.1 to 1%). This likely came from a read error, as a far larger clone is one base away. The same CDR3 arises from other DNA sequences in this sample as well. V and J are TRDV2 and TRDJ3, with 7 bases that match TRDD3. Germline CDR1 GEAIGNYY, CDR2 EKD. The CDR3 is made up of 25 amino acids. CDR3 DNA: TGTGCCTGTGACACCGTGAGTGGATGGGGGACCCCGCTTCGTTTATCGTCCTGGGACACCCGACAAATGTTTTTC. Translated: CACDTVSGWGTPLRLSSWDTRQMFF.

As for this clone: This likely came from a read error, as a far larger clone is one base away. Different DNA sequences within this sample yield the same CDR3. This chain uses TRDV2 with TRDJ1, with 12 nucleotides matching TRDD3. Germline CDR1 reads GEAIGNYY; CDR2 reads EKD. The CDR3 sequence is 20 residues long. The CDR3 DNA reads TGTGCCTGTGACACTCTACGGTCTGGGGGATACGATCGGGACACCGATACACTCATCTTT. Its protein product is CACDTLRSGGYDRDTDTLIF.